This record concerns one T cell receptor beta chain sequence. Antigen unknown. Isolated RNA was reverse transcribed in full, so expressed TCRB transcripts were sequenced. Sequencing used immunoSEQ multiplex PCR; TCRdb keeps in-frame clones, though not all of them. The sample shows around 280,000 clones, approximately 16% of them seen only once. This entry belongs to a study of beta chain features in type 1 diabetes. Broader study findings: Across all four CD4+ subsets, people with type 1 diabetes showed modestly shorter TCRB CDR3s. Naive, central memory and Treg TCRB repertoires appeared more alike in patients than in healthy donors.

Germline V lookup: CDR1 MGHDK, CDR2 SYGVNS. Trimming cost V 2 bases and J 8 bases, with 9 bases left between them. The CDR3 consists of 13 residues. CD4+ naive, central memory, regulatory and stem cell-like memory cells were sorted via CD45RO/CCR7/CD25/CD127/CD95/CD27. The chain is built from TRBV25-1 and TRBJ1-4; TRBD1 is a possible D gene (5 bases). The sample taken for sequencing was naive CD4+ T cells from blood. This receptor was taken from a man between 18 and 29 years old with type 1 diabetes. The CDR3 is CASSEQGGEKLFF. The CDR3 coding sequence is TGTGCCAGCAGTGAACAGGGAGGAGAAAAACTGTTTTTT.